Sequencing of this TCR beta chain was carried out in a study of T cell responses to AZD1222 COVID-19 vaccine. Sequenced by immunoSEQ multiplex PCR; TCRdb stores in-frame clones only, minus some. Of 120,000 to 150,000 clones listed, just over 90% were seen once; the top ten hold 1.9%. CDR1 is MGHRA and CDR2 is YSYEKL in the germline V gene. This CDR3 is built from 15 residues. V was pared by 3 bases and J by 5 bases, with 6 bases of the junction left unmatched. Sequences were derived from peripheral blood, sampled on day 0 of AZD1222 vaccination. The chain uses TRBV4-1 and TRBJ2-5, with 10 positions matching TRBD2. The sequence came from an adult in good health. CDR3 sequence reads: CASSQQRGGPETQYF. CDR3 in DNA: TGCGCCAGCAGCCAGCAGCGGGGGGGCCCTGAGACCCAGTACTTC.